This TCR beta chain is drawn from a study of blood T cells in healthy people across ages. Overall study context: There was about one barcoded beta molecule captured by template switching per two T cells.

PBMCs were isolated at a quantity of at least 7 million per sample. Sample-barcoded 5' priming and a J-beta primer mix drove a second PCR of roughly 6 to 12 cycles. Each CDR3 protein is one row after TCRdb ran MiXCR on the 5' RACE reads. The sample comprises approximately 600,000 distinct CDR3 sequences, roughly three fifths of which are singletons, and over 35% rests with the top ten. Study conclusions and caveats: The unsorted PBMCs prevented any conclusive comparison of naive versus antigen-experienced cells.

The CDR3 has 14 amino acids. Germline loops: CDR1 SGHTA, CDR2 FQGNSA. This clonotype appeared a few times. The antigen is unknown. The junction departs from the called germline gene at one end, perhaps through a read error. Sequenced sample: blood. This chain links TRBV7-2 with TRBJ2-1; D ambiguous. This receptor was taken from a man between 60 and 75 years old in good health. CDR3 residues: CAGSLDLSYNEQFF. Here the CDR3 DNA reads TGTGCCGGCAGCTTGGACCTCTCCTACAATGAGCAGTTCTTC.